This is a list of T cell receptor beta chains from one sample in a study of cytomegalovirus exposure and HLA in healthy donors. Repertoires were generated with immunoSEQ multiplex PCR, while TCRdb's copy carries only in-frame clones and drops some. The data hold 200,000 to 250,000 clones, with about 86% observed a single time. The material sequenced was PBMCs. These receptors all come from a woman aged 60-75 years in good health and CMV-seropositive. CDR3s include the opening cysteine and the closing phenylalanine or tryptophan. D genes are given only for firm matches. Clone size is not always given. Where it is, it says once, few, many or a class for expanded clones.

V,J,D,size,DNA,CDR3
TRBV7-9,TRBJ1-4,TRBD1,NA,TGTGCCAGCAGCTTAAGGACAGGGTCGAATGAAAAACTGTTTTTT,CASSLRTGSNEKLFF
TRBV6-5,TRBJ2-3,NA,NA,TGTGCCAGCAGTTCCAGGACAGCTTACACAGATACGCAGTATTTT,CASSSRTAYTDTQYF
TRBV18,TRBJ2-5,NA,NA,TGTGCCAGCTCACCACCGAAGAGGTACCAAGAGACCCAGTACTTC,CASSPPKRYQETQYF
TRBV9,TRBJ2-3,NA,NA,TGTGCCAGCAGCGTAGAGGCCAGGGTCACAGATACGCAGTATTTT,CASSVEARVTDTQYF
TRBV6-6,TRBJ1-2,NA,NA,TGTGCCAGCAGTTCTCGACAGACTGGCTACACCTTC,CASSSRQTGYTF
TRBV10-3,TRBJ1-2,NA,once,TGTGCCATCAGGGGCAGCTCCAACTATGGCTACACCTTC,CAIRGSSNYGYTF
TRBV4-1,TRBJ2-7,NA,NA,TGCGCCAGCAGCCAAACCCGGGACTTGCCCGGGGGCGAGCAGTACTTC,CASSQTRDLPGGEQYF
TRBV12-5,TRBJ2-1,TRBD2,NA,TGTGCTAGTGGTTTGGTGGCTAGCGGGACCGATGAGCAGTTCTTC,CASGLVASGTDEQFF
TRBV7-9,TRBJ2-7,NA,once,TGTGCCAGCAGCCAAGTCCCTACCTACGAGCAGTACTTC,CASSQVPTYEQYF
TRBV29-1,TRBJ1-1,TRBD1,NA,TGCAGCGCAGGGACAGGGAACACTGAAGCTTTCTTT,CSAGTGNTEAFF
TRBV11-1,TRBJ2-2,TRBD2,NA,TGTGCCAGCAGCTTACAAGGGTGGGGGGGCACCGGGGAGCTGTTTTTT,CASSLQGWGGTGELFF
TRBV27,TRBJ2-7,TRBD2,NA,TGTGCCAGCAGTTTGGACGGAGCGGGGGCCTACGAGCAGTACTTC,CASSLDGAGAYEQYF
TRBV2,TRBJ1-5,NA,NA,TGTGCCAGCAGTGGAGGGAATCAGCCCCAGCATTTT,CASSGGNQPQHF
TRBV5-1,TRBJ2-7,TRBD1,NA,TGCGCCAGCAGACAGGGGGTTCTAGGACTGGGCTACGAGCAGTACTTC,CASRQGVLGLGYEQYF
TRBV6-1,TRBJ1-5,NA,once,TGTGCCAGCAGTGAAGGAGGAGGGGTTGGCGGTCAGCCCCAGCATTTT,CASSEGGGVGGQPQHF
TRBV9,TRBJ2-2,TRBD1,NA,TGTGCCAGCAGCGCCTTAGACAGGGGACGGTTCAGCACCGGGGAGCTGTTTTTT,CASSALDRGRFSTGELFF
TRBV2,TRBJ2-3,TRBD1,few,TGTGCCAGCAGTGGTTGGGACAGGGGGCTGAAGGACACAGATACGCAGTATTTT,CASSGWDRGLKDTDTQYF
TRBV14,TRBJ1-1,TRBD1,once,TGTGCCAGCAGCCCCAGGGGGGCAGTACTGAACACTGAAGCTTTCTTT,CASSPRGAVLNTEAFF
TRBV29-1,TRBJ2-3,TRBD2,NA,TGCAGCACAGATAGCGGGAGTTTCACAGATACGCAGTATTTT,CSTDSGSFTDTQYF
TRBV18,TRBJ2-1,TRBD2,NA,TGTGCCAGCTCACCAGCGGGAGCGTCCAATGAGCAGTTCTTC,CASSPAGASNEQFF
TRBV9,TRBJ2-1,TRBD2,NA,TGTGCCAGCAGCGTAGGGGGCGGGAGGGCCGACAATGAGCAGTTCTTC,CASSVGGGRADNEQFF
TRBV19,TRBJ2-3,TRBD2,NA,TGTGCCAGTAGTCCTTTAGCGGGAGGGCCCACAGATACGCAGTATTTT,CASSPLAGGPTDTQYF
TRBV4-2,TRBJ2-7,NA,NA,TGTGCCAGCAGCCAAGATCCCGAAGCCCCCTACGAGCAGTACTTC,CASSQDPEAPYEQYF
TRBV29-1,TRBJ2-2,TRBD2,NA,TGCAGCGTTGAAAAACTAGCGGGAGGATTAGGGGAGCTGTTTTTT,CSVEKLAGGLGELFF
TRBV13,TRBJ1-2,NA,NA,TGTGCCAGCAGCTCCTCGACAAAAAACTATGGCTACACCTTC,CASSSSTKNYGYTF
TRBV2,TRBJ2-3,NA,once,TGTGCCAGCAGTGGGGGGCTAACTACATTCACAGATACGCAGTATTTT,CASSGGLTTFTDTQYF
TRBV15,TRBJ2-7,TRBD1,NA,TGTGCCATCAGCGACAGGGGGCTCGAGCAGTACTTC,CAISDRGLEQYF
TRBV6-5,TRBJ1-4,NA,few,TGTGCCAGCAGTTACGCAGGGCATGAAAAACTGTTTTTT,CASSYAGHEKLFF
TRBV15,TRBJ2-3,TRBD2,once,TGTGCCACCAGCAGAGGTTCGGGAGGGGGAGATACGCAGTATTTT,CATSRGSGGGDTQYF
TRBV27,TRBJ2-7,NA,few,TGTGCCAGCTACCCCCTAGCGACGACAACCTACGAGCAGTACTTC,CASYPLATTTYEQYF
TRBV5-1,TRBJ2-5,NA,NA,TGCGCCAGCAGCTTGGCGGGAACAGAGACCCAGTACTTC,CASSLAGTETQYF
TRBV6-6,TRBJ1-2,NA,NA,TGTGCCAGCAGCCTCAGCCCACAGGGTCGGATACTCTACACCTTC,CASSLSPQGRILYTF
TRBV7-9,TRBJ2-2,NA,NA,TGTGCCAGCAGCCCCCTGGGCAGGGGATTGACCGGGGAGCTGTTTTTT,CASSPLGRGLTGELFF
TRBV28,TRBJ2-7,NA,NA,TGTGCCAGCAGTTTAGGGTGGCGAGCGGAAAGCTCCTACGAGCAGTACTTC,CASSLGWRAESSYEQYF
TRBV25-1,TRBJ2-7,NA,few,TGTGCCAGCAGTGAAAGGGAAGCGGGCGAGCAGTACTTC,CASSEREAGEQYF
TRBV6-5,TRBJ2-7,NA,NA,TGTGCCGTCGACACCGGGATAGAGCAGTACTTC,CAVDTGIEQYF
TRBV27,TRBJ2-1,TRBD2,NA,TGTGCCAGCAGTCCGATTCAAGCGGGAGGGCTGAACAATGAGCAGTTCTTC,CASSPIQAGGLNNEQFF
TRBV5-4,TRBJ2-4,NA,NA,TGTGCCAGCAGTTCCGACCGAGGGCAAAACATTCAGTACTTC,CASSSDRGQNIQYF
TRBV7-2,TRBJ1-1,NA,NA,TGTGCCAGCAGCCCCAAATCCGTGCAGACTGAAGCTTTCTTT,CASSPKSVQTEAFF
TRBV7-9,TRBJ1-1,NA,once,TGTGCCAGCAGTAAAAGGCAGGGGAGAGACACTGAAGCTTTCTTT,CASSKRQGRDTEAFF
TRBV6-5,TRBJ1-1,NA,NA,TGTGCCAGCAGGCCCCGTGGAGCGGGTGAAGCTTTCTTT,CASRPRGAGEAFF
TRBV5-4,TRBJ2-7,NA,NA,TGTGCCAGCAGCTTGGATTTAGCGTCTAGCTCCTACGAGCAGTACTTC,CASSLDLASSSYEQYF
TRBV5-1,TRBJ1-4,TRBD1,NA,TGCGCCAGCCGACAGGGATGGGCAGGGGAAAAACTGTTTTTT,CASRQGWAGEKLFF
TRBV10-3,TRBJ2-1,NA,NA,TGTGCCATCCGCGGGACTGAAAACAATGAGCAGTTCTTC,CAIRGTENNEQFF